What follows are 15 T cell receptor beta chains derived from one specimen sequenced in a study of blood T cell repertoires in COVID-19. Sequencing was performed with immunoSEQ multiplex PCR; in TCRdb, only in-frame clones are kept and a portion is missing. This table holds 120,000 or so clones, around 88% found once. Sample: peripheral blood. These receptors were collected from an elderly man with active or convalescent COVID-19.

The V call is TRBV5-6, the J call TRBJ1-2, with no clear D. V was cut by 4 bases and J by 8 bases, with 15 bases left in between. The CDR3 extends over 13 amino acids. The germline gives CDR1 SGHDT, CDR2 YYEEEE. The CDR3 reads CASSGEGRYGYTF. CDR3 in DNA: TGTGCCAGCAGCGGCGAAGGGAGGTACGGCTACACCTTC. The entire variable domain, with the rest obtained from reference TRBV5-6 and TRBJ1-2, is as follows: DAGVTQSPTHLIKTRGQQVTLRCSPKSGHDTVSWYQQALGQGPQFIFQYYEEEERQRGNFPDRFSGHQFPNYSSELNVNALLLGDSALYLCASSGEGRYGYTFGSGTRLTVV.

The gene calls are TRBV11-2 and TRBJ2-1, with TRBD2 as a possible D gene (5 bases). The germline V gene has CDR1 SGHAT and CDR2 FQNNGV. This CDR3 spans 13 amino acids. With 5 bases removed from V and 9 bases from J, the gap between germline ends came to 14 bases. CDR3 protein: CASSPGEVGEQFF. The CDR3 coding sequence is TGTGCCAGCAGCCCCGGGGAAGTTGGTGAGCAGTTCTTC.

This clone has more than one count but fewer than ten. The chain carries TRBV5-4 and TRBJ1-2; TRBD1 matches 8 bases. After removal of 3 bases from V and 4 bases from J, the junction contained 8 bases not matched to a gene. The CDR3 totals 15 residues. Germline V gives CDR1 SGHNT, CDR2 YYREEE (reference sequence). As DNA, the CDR3 is TGTGCCAGCAGCTCCAGACAGGGGTTTCTCTATGGCTACACCTTC. Protein sequence: CASSSRQGFLYGYTF.

This CDR3 is CASSDSMRNNEQFF. CDR3 bases: TGTGCCAGCAGTGACTCGATGCGAAACAATGAGCAGTTCTTC. The V gene is TRBV6-4, the J gene TRBJ2-1; D unresolved. The germline V gene has CDR1 MRHNA and CDR2 SNTAGT. The CDR3 totals 14 residues. V was pared by 0 bases and J by 5 bases, with 8 bases between.

The chain joins TRBV7-3 to TRBJ1-6; possible D gene TRBD1, 6 bases. V lost 6 bases and J 8 bases, leaving 17 bases between the germline ends. Germline lookup yields CDR1 SGHTA and CDR2 FQGTGA. The CDR3 contains 15 residues. This CDR3 reads CASSLHRVRYSPLHF. The CDR3, as DNA: TGTGCCAGCAGTTTACACAGGGTAAGATATTCACCCCTCCACTTT.

The V call is TRBV2, the J call TRBJ2-2; possibly TRBD2 for D (5 bases). The V gene lost 4 bases and the J gene lost 4 bases, with 16 bases spanning the gap. This CDR3 has 16 amino acids. Per the germline V gene, CDR1 is SNHLY and CDR2 is FYNNEI. CDR3 region: CASSGGGGRSTGELFF. Written as DNA, the CDR3 is TGTGCCAGCAGTGGAGGCGGAGGCCGTAGCACCGGGGAGCTGTTTTTT.

The genes are TRBV5-1 and TRBJ1-1, with D possibly matching TRBD1 (5 bases). The germline V gene has CDR1 SGHRS and CDR2 YFSETQ. V shed 0 bases and J shed 2 bases, with 11 bases lying between them. The CDR3 loop spans 15 amino acids. The CDR3 protein is CASSLAKGVNTEAFF. CDR3 DNA: TGCGCCAGCAGCTTGGCTAAAGGGGTAAACACTGAAGCTTTCTTT.

The chain has TRBV3-1 (or the pseudogene TRBV3-2) and TRBJ2-7, with TRBD1 matching 7 bases. CDR3 length: 15 amino acids. Trimming at V came to 0 bases and at J to 6 bases, leaving 8 bases not matched to a gene. Germline V gene sequence: CDR1 LGHDT, CDR2 YNNKEL (reference sequence). The CDR3 DNA reads TGTGCCAGCAGCCAAGAGGTAGGGGGCGCGGGCGAGCAGTACTTC. Amino acids: CASSQEVGGAGEQYF.

This clone came up once. The chain employs TRBV4-1 and TRBJ1-4; D may be TRBD1 (5 bases). Trimming cost V 4 bases and J 8 bases, with 17 bases left between them. CDR3 length: 15 residues. The germline V gene has CDR1 MGHRA and CDR2 YSYEKL. The CDR3 spells CASSPGPQGEEKLFF. The CDR3 coding sequence is TGCGCCAGCAGCCCCGGGCCCCAAGGGGAAGAAAAACTGTTTTTT.

This clone came up once. The chain combines TRBV27 with TRBJ2-3; D is undetermined. V lost 3 bases, J lost 2 bases, and 9 bases lay in between. The germline V gene encodes CDR1 MNHEY and CDR2 SMNVEV (reference sequence). This CDR3 is built from 14 residues. CDR3 amino acids: CASSLVSNTDTQYF. The CDR3 DNA is TGTGCCAGCAGTTTGGTTAGTAACACAGATACGCAGTATTTT.

The chain employs TRBV5-6 and TRBJ2-3; no reliable D call. The CDR3 has 12 amino acids. Per germline, CDR1 SGHDT and CDR2 YYEEEE. The germline V and J ends were trimmed by 1 base and 4 bases, with 4 bases remaining between them. For the CDR3, the DNA is TGTGCCAGCAGCTTGTTCGCAGATACGCAGTATTTT. Translation gives CASSLFADTQYF.

The chain uses TRBV6-4 and TRBJ1-1; 7 nucleotides line up with TRBD1. Germline CDR1 is MRHNA and CDR2 is SNTAGT. This CDR3 comprises 14 residues. With 4 bases clipped from V and 1 base from J, the junction kept 3 bases outside the gene matches. The CDR3 here is CASSADRANTEAFF. The CDR3 coding sequence is TGTGCCAGCAGTGCCGACAGGGCGAACACTGAAGCTTTCTTT.

This clone was seen more than once but under ten times. CDR3 sequence: CASRPSGASVGQQFF. CDR3 in DNA: TGTGCCAGCCGCCCCTCCGGGGCTAGCGTAGGTCAGCAGTTCTTC. The V call is TRBV6-4, the J call TRBJ2-1, with D maybe TRBD2 (6 bases). The CDR3 covers 15 residues. CDR1 and CDR2 (germline): MRHNA, SNTAGT. V lost 8 bases and J lost 11, with 25 bases in between.

This clone was picked up one time. This chain uses TRBV19 with TRBJ2-7; D is possibly TRBD1 (5 bases). CDR3 length: 11 residues. Trimming stripped 5 bases from V and 6 bases from J, with 8 bases between. CDR1 LNHDA and CDR2 SQIVND come from the germline V gene (reference sequence). The CDR3 nucleotides read TGTGCCAGTAGTTGGGGCTCCGAGCAGTACTTC. Amino acids: CASSWGSEQYF.

V and J are TRBV28 and TRBJ2-2; TRBD1 matches 8 bases. After removal of 7 bases from V and 0 bases from J, the junction contained 10 bases not matched to a gene. The CDR3 spans 17 residues. Germline loops: CDR1 MDHEN, CDR2 SYDVKM. CDR3 protein: CASTWPGGFANTGELFF. The CDR3 nucleotides read TGTGCCAGCACCTGGCCAGGGGGCTTCGCGAACACCGGGGAGCTGTTTTTT.